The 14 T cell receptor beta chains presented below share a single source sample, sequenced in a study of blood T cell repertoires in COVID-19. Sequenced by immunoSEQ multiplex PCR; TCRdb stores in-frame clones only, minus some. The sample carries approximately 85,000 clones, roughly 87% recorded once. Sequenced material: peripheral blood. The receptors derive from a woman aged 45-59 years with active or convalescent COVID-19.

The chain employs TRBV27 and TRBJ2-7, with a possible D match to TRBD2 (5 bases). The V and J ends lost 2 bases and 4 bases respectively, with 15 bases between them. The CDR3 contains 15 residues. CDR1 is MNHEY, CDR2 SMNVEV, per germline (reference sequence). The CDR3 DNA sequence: TGTGCCAGCAGTTTAATAGGAAATCGGGATTACGAGCAGTACTTC. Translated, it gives CASSLIGNRDYEQYF.

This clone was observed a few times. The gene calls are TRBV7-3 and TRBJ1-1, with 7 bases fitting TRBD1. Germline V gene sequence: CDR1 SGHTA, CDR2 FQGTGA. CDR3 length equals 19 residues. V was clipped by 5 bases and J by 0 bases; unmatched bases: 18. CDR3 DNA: TGTGCCAGCAGCCTCTATCCGGGACAGATAAGGGCTATGAACACTGAAGCTTTCTTT. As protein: CASSLYPGQIRAMNTEAFF.

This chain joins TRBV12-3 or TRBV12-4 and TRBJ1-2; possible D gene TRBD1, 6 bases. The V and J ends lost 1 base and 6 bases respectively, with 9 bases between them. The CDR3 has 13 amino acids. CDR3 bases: TGTGCCAGCAGTTTAGGGGAGGGGGATGGCTACACCTTC. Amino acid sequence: CASSLGEGDGYTF.

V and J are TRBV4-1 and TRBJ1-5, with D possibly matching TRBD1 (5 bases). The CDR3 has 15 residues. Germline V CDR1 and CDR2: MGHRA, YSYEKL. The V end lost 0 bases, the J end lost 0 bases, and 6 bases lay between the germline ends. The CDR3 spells CASSQDRDSNQPQHF. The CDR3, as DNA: TGCGCCAGCAGCCAAGACAGGGATAGCAATCAGCCCCAGCATTTT.

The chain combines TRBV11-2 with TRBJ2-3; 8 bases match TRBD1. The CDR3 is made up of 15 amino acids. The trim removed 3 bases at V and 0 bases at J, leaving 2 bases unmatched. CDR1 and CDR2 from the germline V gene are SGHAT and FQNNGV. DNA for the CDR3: TGTGCCAGCAGCTTCCGGGACAGGAGCACAGATACGCAGTATTTT. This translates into CASSFRDRSTDTQYF.

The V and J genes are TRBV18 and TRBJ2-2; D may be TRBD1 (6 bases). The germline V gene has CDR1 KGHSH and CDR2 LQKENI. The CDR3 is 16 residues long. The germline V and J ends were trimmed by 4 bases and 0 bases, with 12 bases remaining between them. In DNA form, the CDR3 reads TGTGCCAGCTCACTGAATAAGGGGGCGAACACCGGGGAGCTGTTTTTT. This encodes CASSLNKGANTGELFF.

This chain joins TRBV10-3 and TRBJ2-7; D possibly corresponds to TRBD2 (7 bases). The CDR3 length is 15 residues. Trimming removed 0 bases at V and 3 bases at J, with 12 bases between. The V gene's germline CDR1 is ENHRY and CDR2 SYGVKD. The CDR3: CAISESFGGRYEQYF. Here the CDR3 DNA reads TGTGCCATCAGTGAGTCTTTCGGGGGGCGCTACGAGCAGTACTTC.

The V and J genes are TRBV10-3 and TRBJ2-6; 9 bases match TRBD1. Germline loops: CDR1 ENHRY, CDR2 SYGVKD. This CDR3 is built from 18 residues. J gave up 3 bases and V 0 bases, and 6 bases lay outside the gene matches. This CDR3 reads CAISESETGGGGANVLTF. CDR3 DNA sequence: TGTGCCATCAGTGAGTCCGAGACAGGGGGAGGTGGGGCCAACGTCCTGACTTTC.

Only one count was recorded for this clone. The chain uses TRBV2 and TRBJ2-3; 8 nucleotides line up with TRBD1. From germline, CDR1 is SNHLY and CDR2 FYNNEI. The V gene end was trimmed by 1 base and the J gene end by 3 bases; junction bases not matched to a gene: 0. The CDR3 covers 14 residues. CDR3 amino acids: CASSEGQGTDTQYF. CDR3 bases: TGTGCCAGCAGTGAAGGACAGGGGACAGATACGCAGTATTTT.

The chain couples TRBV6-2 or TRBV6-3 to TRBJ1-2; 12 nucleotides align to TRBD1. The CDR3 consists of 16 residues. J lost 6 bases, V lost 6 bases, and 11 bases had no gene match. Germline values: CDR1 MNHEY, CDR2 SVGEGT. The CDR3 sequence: CASSLRRDRGQHGYTF. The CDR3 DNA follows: TGTGCCAGCAGCCTACGGCGGGACAGGGGGCAACATGGCTACACCTTC.

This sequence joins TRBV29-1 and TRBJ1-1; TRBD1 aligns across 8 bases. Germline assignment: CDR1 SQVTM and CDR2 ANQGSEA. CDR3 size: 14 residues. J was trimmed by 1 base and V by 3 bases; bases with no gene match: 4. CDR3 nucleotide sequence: TGCAGCGTTGACAGGGGGCGTGGGAACACTGAAGCTTTCTTT. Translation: CSVDRGRGNTEAFF.

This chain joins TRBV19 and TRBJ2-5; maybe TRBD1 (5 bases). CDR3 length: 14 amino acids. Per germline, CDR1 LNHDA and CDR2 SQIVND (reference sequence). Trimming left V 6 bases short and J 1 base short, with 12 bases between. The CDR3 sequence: CASSITGVQETQYF. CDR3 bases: TGTGCCAGTAGCATCACAGGAGTCCAAGAGACCCAGTACTTC.

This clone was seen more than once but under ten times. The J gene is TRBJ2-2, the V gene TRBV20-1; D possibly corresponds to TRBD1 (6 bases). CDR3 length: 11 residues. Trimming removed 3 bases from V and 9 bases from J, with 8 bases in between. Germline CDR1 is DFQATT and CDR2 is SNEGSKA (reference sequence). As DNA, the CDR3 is TGCAGTGCTAGGAGGGGGAGGGAGCTGTTTTTT. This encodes CSARRGRELFF.

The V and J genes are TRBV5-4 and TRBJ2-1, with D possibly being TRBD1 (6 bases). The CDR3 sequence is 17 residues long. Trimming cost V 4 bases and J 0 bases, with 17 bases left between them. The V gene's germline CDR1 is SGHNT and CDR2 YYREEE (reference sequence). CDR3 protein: CASSPQGSLSSYNEQFF. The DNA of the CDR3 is TGTGCCAGCAGCCCACAGGGTTCCCTGAGCTCCTACAATGAGCAGTTCTTC.